This T cell receptor beta chain was recovered during a study of T cell repertoires in cytomegalovirus infection. This clonotype showed up just a few times. Germline CDR1 and CDR2: DFQATT and SNEGSKA (reference sequence). The CDR3 is 15 residues long. V lost 6 bases and J lost 4, with 19 bases in between. TCRdb reprocessed the reads via MiXCR and lists one record per CDR3 protein. In the table there are around 100,000 distinct CDR3 sequences, about 25% of which are singletons. The rearrangement links TRBV20-1 to TRBJ2-1; a weak D match, TRBD1 (6 bases). Sample: CD8+ T cells from PBMCs. This TCR came from a human donor in good health (CMV status not recorded). Some clones in this sample may be carry-over from other donors' samples. The CDR3 is CSAQTPGTTYNEQFF. The CDR3 nucleotides read TGCAGTGCGCAAACCCCCGGGACAACTTACAATGAGCAGTTCTTC.